These 18 T cell receptor beta chains were all obtained from the same sample, sequenced in a study of blood T cell repertoires in COVID-19. Generated by immunoSEQ multiplex PCR, the TCRdb table keeps only in-frame clones and is missing some. Of some 460,000 clones in the sample, around 90% are singletons; the top ten hold under 0.85%. The sample taken for sequencing was PBMCs or T cells enriched from blood (not recorded which). These receptors all come from a woman aged 18-29 years who had recovered from COVID-19.

This rearrangement joins TRBV11-2 to TRBJ1-2, with D hard to call. The ends were cut back, 4 bases at V and 5 bases at J, with 8 bases in the middle. The V gene's germline CDR1 is SGHAT and CDR2 FQNNGV. CDR3 length: 12 amino acids. For the CDR3, the DNA is TGTGCCAGCAGCTACAAAACGTATGGCTACACCTTC. Encoded protein: CASSYKTYGYTF.

The rearrangement links TRBV7-6 to TRBJ1-4; 10 bases are shared with TRBD1. The CDR3 is made up of 14 amino acids. V lost 4 bases to trimming and J lost 5 bases; unmatched junction nucleotides: 1. The germline gives CDR1 SGHVS, CDR2 FNYEAQ. CDR3 nucleotides: TGTGCCAGCAGCTGGACAGGGGGAAATGAAAAACTGTTTTTT. Its translation is CASSWTGGNEKLFF.

The chain couples TRBV7-6 to TRBJ2-5, with 8 nucleotides matching TRBD2. Germline V gives CDR1 SGHVS, CDR2 FNYEAQ. CDR3 length equals 15 residues. Unmatched junction bases numbered 6, after V lost 1 base and J lost 5 bases. The CDR3 region is CASSLVGGAGETQYF. The CDR3 bases are TGTGCCAGCAGCTTAGTCGGGGGGGCAGGGGAGACCCAGTACTTC.

V and J are TRBV25-1 and TRBJ1-2, with D possibly being TRBD1 (5 bases). CDR3 length: 12 amino acids. Germline-derived CDR1 and CDR2 are MGHDK and SYGVNS. V lost 4 bases and J 5 bases, leaving 8 bases between the germline ends. The CDR3 protein is CASSGGSYGYTF. The CDR3 region has the DNA TGTGCCAGCAGTGGGGGCTCGTATGGCTACACCTTC.

The gene calls are TRBV30 and TRBJ2-7; the match to TRBD1 covers 10 bases. Unmatched junction bases numbered 4, after V lost 2 bases and J lost 3 bases. Germline V gives CDR1 GTSNPN, CDR2 SVGIG (reference sequence). The CDR3 sequence is 14 residues long. The CDR3 DNA sequence: TGTGCCTGGAGTCACGGGACAGGGGACTACGAGCAGTACTTC. Amino acids: CAWSHGTGDYEQYF.

The chain has TRBV27 and TRBJ1-2; TRBD1 agrees at 8 bases. Trimming removed 1 base from V and 6 bases from J; junction bases left unmatched: 1. Per the germline V gene, CDR1 is MNHEY and CDR2 is SMNVEV (reference sequence). The CDR3 totals 13 residues. CDR3 residues: CASSLYRGDGYTF. The CDR3 nucleotides read TGTGCCAGCAGTTTATACAGGGGGGATGGCTACACCTTC.

The gene calls are TRBV30 and TRBJ1-6; a weak D match, TRBD1 (6 bases). The CDR3 spans 13 residues. V was trimmed by 4 bases and J by 7 bases, leaving 11 bases between them. The germline CDR1 and CDR2 sequences are GTSNPN and SVGIG (reference sequence). CDR3 residues: CAWTRQENSPLHF. The CDR3 coding sequence is TGTGCCTGGACCAGACAGGAAAATTCACCCCTCCACTTT.

The chain uses TRBV6-5 and TRBJ2-5; D not resolved. Germline V lookup: CDR1 MNHEY, CDR2 SVGAGI. V was clipped by 2 bases and J by 0 bases, with 10 bases between them. This CDR3 spans 15 amino acids. In DNA, the CDR3 is TGTGCCAGCAGTTACAGAGGCCGTTACCAAGAGACCCAGTACTTC. Protein product: CASSYRGRYQETQYF.

CDR3 nucleotide sequence: TGTGCCAGCTCACCAGTAGGAGGAGAACATAATGAAAAACTGTTTTTT. Translating gives CASSPVGGEHNEKLFF. V usage is TRBV18 and J usage is TRBJ1-4; the D is unclear. This CDR3 region has 16 residues. Germline V gene sequence: CDR1 KGHSH, CDR2 LQKENI. The V gene lost 2 bases and the J gene lost 4 bases, with 14 bases spanning the gap.

The chain uses TRBV24-1 and TRBJ2-1; 7 bases are a match to TRBD1. Germline trimming cut 3 bases from V and 6 bases from J; bases unmatched to any gene: 7. There are 15 residues in the CDR3. From germline, CDR1 is KGHDR and CDR2 SFDVKD. CDR3 amino acids: CATSDPGQRVNEQFF. The CDR3 nucleotides read TGTGCCACCAGTGATCCGGGACAGAGAGTCAATGAGCAGTTCTTC.

This chain connects TRBV5-1 to TRBJ1-2; no clear D gene. Trimming cost V 4 bases and J 0 bases, with 7 bases left between them. Germline V gene lookup returns CDR1 SGHRS and CDR2 YFSETQ. The CDR3 sequence is 13 residues long. The DNA of the CDR3 is TGCGCCAGCAGCATGTCAGCTAACTATGGCTACACCTTC. Protein product: CASSMSANYGYTF.

CDR3 amino acids: CASSLWVSDEQYF. In nucleotides, the CDR3 is TGCGCCAGCAGCTTGTGGGTAAGCGACGAGCAGTACTTC. The rearrangement links TRBV5-1 to TRBJ2-7; D gene uncertain. Germline V gene data show CDR1 as SGHRS and CDR2 as YFSETQ. V lost 1 base and J lost 5, with 10 bases in between. The CDR3 totals 13 residues.

The rearrangement joins TRBV25-1 to TRBJ2-1; D possibly corresponds to TRBD1 (7 bases). Germline V gives CDR1 MGHDK, CDR2 SYGVNS. The CDR3 totals 16 residues. Trimming stripped 7 bases from V and 7 bases from J, with 23 bases between. The CDR3 loop reads CASTKGGGVEGNEQFF. CDR3 DNA sequence: TGTGCCAGCACAAAAGGGGGCGGGGTAGAGGGAAATGAGCAGTTCTTC.

The chain carries TRBV5-1 and TRBJ1-2; TRBD1 agrees at 7 bases. After removal of 5 bases from V and 4 bases from J, the junction contained 8 bases not matched to a gene. This CDR3 has 14 amino acids. From germline, CDR1 is SGHRS and CDR2 YFSETQ. CDR3 in DNA: TGCGCCAGCAGGGACGGGACAGCAGTCTATGGCTACACCTTC. Residues: CASRDGTAVYGYTF. The complete variable domain, with remaining parts taken from reference TRBV5-1 and TRBJ1-2, reads KAGVTQTPRYLIKTRGQQVTLSCSPISGHRSVSWYQQTPGQGLQFLFEYFSETQRNKGNFPGRFSGRQFSNSRSEMNVSTLELGDSALYLCASRDGTAVYGYTFGSGTRLTVV.

The rearrangement links TRBV21-1 to TRBJ2-1; the table's D call, TRBD2, has no DNA check behind it. TRBV21-1 is a listed pseudogene. This CDR3 comprises 19 residues. The CDR3 region has the DNA TGTGCCAGCAGCAAAGTCTGCTCGGAGCGGGGGGACCCTTACAATGAGCAGTTCTTC. Its protein product is CASSKVCSERGDPYNEQFF.

This clone was counted a single time. The chain combines TRBV2 with TRBJ1-2; D not resolved. The germline V and J ends were trimmed by 7 bases and 4 bases, with 19 bases remaining between them. Per germline, CDR1 SNHLY and CDR2 FYNNEI. This CDR3 has 15 residues. CDR3 region: CASMRSAETFYGYTF. The CDR3 DNA reads TGTGCCAGCATGCGTTCCGCGGAGACTTTCTATGGCTACACCTTC.

The chain has TRBV6-5 and TRBJ1-2; D not certain. The CDR3 loop spans 14 amino acids. Germline CDR1 MNHEY, CDR2 SVGAGI. V dropped 6 bases and J dropped 2 bases, with 13 bases sitting between them. The DNA of the CDR3 is TGTGCCAGCAGCCCCACCCAGACAAACTATGGCTACACCTTC. Amino acids: CASSPTQTNYGYTF.

The chain has TRBV30 and TRBJ1-2, with a tentative D call TRBD1 (6 bases). Trimming pared 3 bases from V and 4 bases from J, leaving 15 bases between. Germline V gene sequence: CDR1 GTSNPN, CDR2 SVGIG (reference sequence). There are 14 residues in the CDR3. CDR3 DNA sequence: TGTGCCTGGAGCCCCCGGACAGACTCCTATGGCTACACCTTC. It yields the protein CAWSPRTDSYGYTF.